This TCR beta chain was retrieved from a study of blood T cell repertoires in COVID-19. Study at large: Sources were T cells, B-cell-depleted T cells, or PBMCs; the material itself was cDNA or gDNA.

The CDR3 is 15 amino acids. V gave up 3 bases and J gave up 5 bases; unmatched junction bases: 7. Germline assignment: CDR1 SNHLY and CDR2 FYNNEI. Source study methods: For nucleated cells, counts were estimated from reference gene primer amplification. The repertoire was sequenced with immunoSEQ multiplex PCR; TCRdb's copy has only in-frame clones and lacks some. Clone size and the V and J calls come from that table; the DNA yielded D and trimming. The repertoire holds approximately 160,000 clones, with approximately 83% as singletons. The sequenced sample consisted of peripheral blood. This sequence was found in a woman aged 60-70 years with acute or convalescent COVID-19. The rearrangement uses TRBV2 and TRBJ2-7, with 10 bases fitting TRBD1. CDR3 amino acids: CASSEGGQGLHEQYF. DNA for the CDR3: TGTGCCAGCAGTGAGGGGGGACAGGGGCTCCACGAGCAGTACTTC.